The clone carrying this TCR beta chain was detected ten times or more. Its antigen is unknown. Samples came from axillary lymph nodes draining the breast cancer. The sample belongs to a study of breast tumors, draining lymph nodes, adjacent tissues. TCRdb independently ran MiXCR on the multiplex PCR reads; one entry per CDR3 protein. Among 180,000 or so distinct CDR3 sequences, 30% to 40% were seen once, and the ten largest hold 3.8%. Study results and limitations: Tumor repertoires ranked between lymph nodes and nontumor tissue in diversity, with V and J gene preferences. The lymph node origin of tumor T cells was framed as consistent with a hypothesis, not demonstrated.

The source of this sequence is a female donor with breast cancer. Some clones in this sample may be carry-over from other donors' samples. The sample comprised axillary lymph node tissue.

In nucleotides, the CDR3 is TGTGCCAGCAGCTTAGGACTAGCGGGAGAGGGTGAGCAGTACTTC. This codes for CASSLGLAGEGEQYF. V is TRBV7-8 and J is TRBJ2-7; 12 bases agree with TRBD2. Germline assignment: CDR1 SGHVS and CDR2 FQNEAQ. The CDR3 covers 15 residues. Trimming cost V 1 base and J 7 bases; bases outside gene matches: 5.